Below, 4 T cell receptor beta chains from the same sample are listed, as sequenced in a study of T-cell memory formation after mild COVID-19. One entry per CDR3 protein results from TCRdb running MiXCR on the 5' RACE reads. Among 500,000 to 600,000 distinct CDR3 sequences listed, roughly 18% were seen once. The sample was PBMCs or a T cell subset sorted from them (not recorded which). Every receptor here comes from an adult woman who had mild COVID-19 (a few samples of this study predate the infection). Cell type and time point are not known.

The J gene is TRBJ2-5, the V gene TRBV7-3; a possible D gene is TRBD2 (7 bases). The CDR3 totals 15 residues. In germline, CDR1 is SGHTA, CDR2 FQGTGA. The germline V and J ends were trimmed by 5 bases and 4 bases, with 17 bases remaining between them. CDR3 in amino acids: CASSQQSGGAETQYF. The DNA for the CDR3 is TGTGCCAGCAGCCAACAGTCGGGGGGCGCAGAGACCCAGTACTTC.

This clonotype came up a few times. The gene calls are TRBV6-2 or TRBV6-3 and TRBJ2-3, with 9 bases aligning to TRBD2. Germline V gene data show CDR1 as MNHEY and CDR2 as SVGEGT. This CDR3 is built from 17 residues. The trim removed 2 bases at V and 6 bases at J, leaving 12 bases unmatched. The DNA for the CDR3 is TGTGCCAGCAGTTACGAGGATCCGCGGGAGGGCCGGGATACGCAGTATTTT. Its translation: CASSYEDPREGRDTQYF.

The chain uses TRBV20-1 and TRBJ2-5; 7 positions agree with TRBD1. Germline CDR1 and CDR2: DFQATT and SNEGSKA (reference sequence). V trimming: 0 bases; J trimming: 7 bases; junction bases outside the gene matches: 11. The CDR3 extends over 15 amino acids. DNA for the CDR3: TGCAGTGCTAGAGAGCAAGGGGGCAGGGTTGGGACCCAGTACTTC. Translated, it gives CSAREQGGRVGTQYF.

The chain joins TRBV14 to TRBJ2-1; the D is unclear. V was clipped by 1 base and J by 12 bases, with 10 bases between them. CDR3 length equals 12 residues. Germline V lookup: CDR1 SGHDN, CDR2 FVKESK. DNA for the CDR3: TGTGCCAGCAGCCAAGGCCTATTAGCGCAGTTCTTC. This codes for CASSQGLLAQFF. The variable domain in full, with the rest retrieved from reference TRBV14 and TRBJ2-1, is EAGVTQFPSHSVIEKGQTVTLRCDPISGHDNLYWYRRVMGKEIKFLLHFVKESKQDESGMPNNRFLAERTGGTYSTLKVQPAELEDSGVYFCASSQGLLAQFFGPGTRLTVL.